This TCR beta chain was sequenced during a study of sequential checkpoint blockade in melanoma. At the level of the study: Both treatment sequences were followed by maintenance nivolumab.

Treatment described: randomized to nivolumab then ipilimumab (arm A) or the reverse (arm B). Live CD3+CD8+ CD19− CD56− cells were sorted from PBMCs. V lost 5 bases and J lost 2, with 16 bases in between. The CDR3 covers 15 residues. CDR1 is SGHVS and CDR2 is FNYEAQ in the germline V gene. Sequencing used immunoSEQ multiplex PCR; TCRdb keeps in-frame clones, though not all of them. The repertoire holds tens of thousands of clones, with 80% to 90% as singletons. Sample: CD8+ T cells sorted from blood (inferred from file names), taken from a patient given nivolumab and ipilimumab in sequence. This clonotype was sampled from a human donor with melanoma. The gene calls are TRBV7-6 and TRBJ2-7; TRBD1 is a possible D gene (5 bases). The CDR3 region has the DNA TGTGCCAGCAGCCTACGAGACAGCGACACCTACGAGCAGTACTTC. It is translated as CASSLRDSDTYEQYF.